These T cell receptor beta chains were read from a single sample in a study of blood T cell repertoires in COVID-19. Measured with immunoSEQ multiplex PCR; TCRdb has only the in-frame clones, and not every one. In the table there are roughly 190,000 clones, roughly 86% of which are singletons. Sequences were obtained from peripheral blood. Receptors originate from a woman aged 70 to 79 with active or convalescent COVID-19. Each CDR3 is given with its conserved first and last residue. The D gene is left open where the match is weak. Clone size is stated in some rows and not others, as once, few, many or a class when expanded.

CDR3 protein: CASSLAGANTDTQYF
CDR3 DNA: TGTGCCAGCAGCCTAGCGGGAGCTAACACAGATACGCAGTATTTT
D gene: TRBD2
J gene: TRBJ2-3
V gene: TRBV3-1/TRBV3-2
clone size: NA

CDR3 protein: CASSPGEGYQPQHF
CDR3 DNA: TGTGCCAGCTCACCAGGGGAGGGTTATCAGCCCCAGCATTTT
D gene: NA
J gene: TRBJ1-5
V gene: TRBV18
clone size: NA

CDR3 protein: CASSQVNGRNSPLHF
CDR3 DNA: TGTGCCAGCAGCCAAGTTAATGGCAGAAATTCACCCCTCCACTTT
D gene: NA
J gene: TRBJ1-6
V gene: TRBV14
clone size: NA

CDR3 protein: CASSETSTTDTQYF
CDR3 DNA: TGTGCCAGTAGTGAAACCTCTACCACAGATACGCAGTATTTT
D gene: NA
J gene: TRBJ2-3
V gene: TRBV19
clone size: NA

CDR3 protein: CASSRLSGGRDTQYF
CDR3 DNA: TGCGCCAGCAGCCGCCTTTCGGGCGGGAGGGATACGCAGTATTTT
D gene: TRBD2
J gene: TRBJ2-3
V gene: TRBV5-1
clone size: NA

CDR3 protein: CASSPGTVSATNEKLFF
CDR3 DNA: TGCGCCAGCAGCCCCGGGACAGTTTCGGCGACTAATGAAAAACTGTTTTTT
D gene: TRBD1
J gene: TRBJ1-4
V gene: TRBV5-1
clone size: NA

CDR3 protein: CASNGIAGSYEQYF
CDR3 DNA: TGTGCCAGCAACGGGATAGCGGGATCCTACGAGCAGTACTTC
D gene: TRBD2
J gene: TRBJ2-7
V gene: TRBV5-6
clone size: NA

CDR3 protein: CASSPSGSIYEQYF
CDR3 DNA: TGTGCCAGCAGCCCTAGCGGGAGCATCTACGAGCAGTACTTC
D gene: TRBD2
J gene: TRBJ2-7
V gene: TRBV7-3
clone size: NA

CDR3 protein: CASSPGTSGSLGNEQFF
CDR3 DNA: TGTGCCAGCAGCCCGGGGACTAGCGGGAGTTTGGGTAATGAGCAGTTCTTC
D gene: TRBD2
J gene: TRBJ2-1
V gene: TRBV5-5
clone size: NA

CDR3 protein: CASRPDRGHGITF
CDR3 DNA: TGTGCCAGCAGACCTGACAGGGGTCACGGTATCACCTTC
D gene: TRBD1
J gene: TRBJ1-2
V gene: TRBV12-3/TRBV12-4
clone size: once

CDR3 protein: CASSLFGDRGNTIYF
CDR3 DNA: TGTGCCAGCAGCTTATTCGGTGATCGTGGAAACACCATATATTTT
D gene: NA
J gene: TRBJ1-3
V gene: TRBV5-6
clone size: NA

CDR3 protein: CASSLGLRGYSPLHF
CDR3 DNA: TGTGCCAGCAGCTTGGGGCTCAGGGGATATTCACCCCTCCACTTT
D gene: NA
J gene: TRBJ1-6
V gene: TRBV5-6
clone size: NA

CDR3 protein: CASSHRVRNTEAFF
CDR3 DNA: TGTGCCAGCAGTCACAGGGTTAGGAACACTGAAGCTTTCTTT
D gene: NA
J gene: TRBJ1-1
V gene: TRBV14
clone size: NA

CDR3 protein: CATSRTYNLGQALAKNIQYF
CDR3 DNA: TGTGCCACCAGCAGGACCTACAACCTCGGACAGGCTCTAGCCAAAAACATTCAGTACTTC
D gene: TRBD1
J gene: TRBJ2-4
V gene: TRBV15
clone size: NA

CDR3 protein: CASSQLGTSYNEQFF
CDR3 DNA: TGCGCCAGCAGCCAACTCGGTACCTCCTACAATGAGCAGTTCTTC
D gene: NA
J gene: TRBJ2-1
V gene: TRBV4-1
clone size: NA

CDR3 protein: CASSLLGRGYGYTF
CDR3 DNA: TGTGCCAGCAGCTTGTTGGGCAGGGGCTATGGCTACACCTTC
D gene: NA
J gene: TRBJ1-2
V gene: TRBV5-5
clone size: once

CDR3 protein: CASSDNSNQPQHF
CDR3 DNA: TGCGCCAGCAGTGACAATAGCAATCAGCCCCAGCATTTT
D gene: NA
J gene: TRBJ1-5
V gene: TRBV10-1
clone size: NA

CDR3 protein: CASSGRGTGVYGYTF
CDR3 DNA: TGTGCCAGCAGCGGGCGGGGGACAGGGGTCTATGGCTACACCTTC
D gene: TRBD1
J gene: TRBJ1-2
V gene: TRBV7-9
clone size: NA

CDR3 protein: CASSYSRGTGELFF
CDR3 DNA: TGTGCCAGCAGTTACTCTCGGGGAACCGGGGAGCTGTTTTTT
D gene: NA
J gene: TRBJ2-2
V gene: TRBV6-2/TRBV6-3
clone size: once

CDR3 protein: CASSVSVNTEAFF
CDR3 DNA: TGTGCCAGCAGCGTATCGGTGAACACTGAAGCTTTCTTT
D gene: NA
J gene: TRBJ1-1
V gene: TRBV7-2
clone size: many

CDR3 protein: CASSDDRGPTNEKLFF
CDR3 DNA: TGTGCCAGTAGTGACGACAGGGGTCCAACTAATGAAAAACTGTTTTTT
D gene: TRBD1
J gene: TRBJ1-4
V gene: TRBV19
clone size: few

CDR3 protein: CAWRSGRDAGELFF
CDR3 DNA: TGTGCCTGGAGAAGCGGGAGGGACGCCGGGGAGCTGTTTTTT
D gene: TRBD2
J gene: TRBJ2-2
V gene: TRBV30
clone size: NA

CDR3 protein: CASSPPTGSNSPLHF
CDR3 DNA: TGCGCCAGCAGCCCGCCGACAGGATCAAATTCACCCCTCCACTTT
D gene: NA
J gene: TRBJ1-6
V gene: TRBV4-1
clone size: few

CDR3 protein: CASSATGSTGNTIYF
CDR3 DNA: TGTGCCAGCAGTGCAACAGGGAGCACTGGAAACACCATATATTTT
D gene: NA
J gene: TRBJ1-3
V gene: TRBV2
clone size: NA

CDR3 protein: CASSLVTGWGQETQYF
CDR3 DNA: TGTGCCAGCAGCTTGGTTACAGGGTGGGGCCAAGAGACCCAGTACTTC
D gene: NA
J gene: TRBJ2-5
V gene: TRBV5-4
clone size: NA

CDR3 protein: CASSFERTGAITDTQYF
CDR3 DNA: TGCGCCAGCAGCTTCGAAAGGACAGGGGCAATCACAGATACGCAGTATTTT
D gene: TRBD1
J gene: TRBJ2-3
V gene: TRBV4-1
clone size: few

CDR3 protein: CASSYNLAHSTDTQYF
CDR3 DNA: TGTGCCAGCAGTTACAATCTAGCACACAGCACAGATACGCAGTATTTT
D gene: NA
J gene: TRBJ2-3
V gene: TRBV6-6
clone size: NA

CDR3 protein: CASSVTPLGSNYGYTF
CDR3 DNA: TGTGCCAGCAGCGTTACCCCTCTCGGGTCTAACTATGGCTACACCTTC
D gene: NA
J gene: TRBJ1-2
V gene: TRBV9
clone size: NA

CDR3 protein: CASSRETGRATNEKLFF
CDR3 DNA: TGCGCCAGCAGCCGAGAGACAGGGAGAGCGACTAATGAAAAACTGTTTTTT
D gene: TRBD1
J gene: TRBJ1-4
V gene: TRBV4-1
clone size: NA

CDR3 protein: CASSSPLGDGYTF
CDR3 DNA: TGCGCCAGCAGCTCCCCTTTAGGGGATGGCTACACCTTC
D gene: NA
J gene: TRBJ1-2
V gene: TRBV5-1
clone size: few

CDR3 protein: CAQSFLQGGKGNQPQHF
CDR3 DNA: TGTGCCCAGTCCTTCCTACAGGGGGGGAAAGGCAATCAGCCCCAGCATTTT
D gene: NA
J gene: TRBJ1-5
V gene: TRBV12-1
clone size: once

CDR3 protein: CSVDSAANYGYTF
CDR3 DNA: TGCAGCGTTGATTCCGCAGCTAACTATGGCTACACCTTC
D gene: NA
J gene: TRBJ1-2
V gene: TRBV29-1
clone size: NA

CDR3 protein: CASSPLTTGSGANVLTF
CDR3 DNA: TGTGCCAGCTCACCACTTACGACAGGGTCTGGGGCCAACGTCCTGACTTTC
D gene: TRBD1
J gene: TRBJ2-6
V gene: TRBV18
clone size: NA

CDR3 protein: CASRGTGINSGANVLTF
CDR3 DNA: TGTGCCAGCAGGGGGACAGGGATAAACTCTGGGGCCAACGTCCTGACTTTC
D gene: TRBD1
J gene: TRBJ2-6
V gene: TRBV11-2
clone size: NA

CDR3 protein: CASSLSFQRNYNEQFF
CDR3 DNA: TGTGCCAGCAGCTTGTCCTTCCAGAGGAACTACAATGAGCAGTTCTTC
D gene: NA
J gene: TRBJ2-1
V gene: TRBV5-6
clone size: NA

CDR3 protein: CASSTRGRGETQYF
CDR3 DNA: TGTGCCAGCAGCACTAGAGGGCGGGGAGAGACCCAGTACTTC
D gene: NA
J gene: TRBJ2-5
V gene: TRBV13
clone size: NA

CDR3 protein: CASSFSGGLEETQYF
CDR3 DNA: TGTGCCAGCAGCTTTTCGGGAGGGCTGGAGGAGACCCAGTACTTC
D gene: TRBD2
J gene: TRBJ2-5
V gene: TRBV7-2
clone size: NA

CDR3 protein: CASSYRQGEDEQYF
CDR3 DNA: TGCGCCAGCAGCTATCGACAGGGGGAGGACGAGCAGTACTTC
D gene: TRBD1
J gene: TRBJ2-7
V gene: TRBV5-1
clone size: NA

CDR3 protein: CASSPWTGPYNEQFF
CDR3 DNA: TGTGCCAGCAGCCCATGGACAGGGCCATACAATGAGCAGTTCTTC
D gene: TRBD1
J gene: TRBJ2-1
V gene: TRBV14
clone size: once

CDR3 protein: CASRGSYNEQFF
CDR3 DNA: TGTGCCAGTAGGGGCTCCTACAATGAGCAGTTCTTC
D gene: NA
J gene: TRBJ2-1
V gene: TRBV28
clone size: NA

CDR3 protein: CASSEQGAGAEAFF
CDR3 DNA: TGTGCCAGCAGTGAACAGGGGGCAGGGGCTGAAGCTTTCTTT
D gene: TRBD1
J gene: TRBJ1-1
V gene: TRBV2
clone size: once

CDR3 protein: CASSTPQGGMTNEKLFF
CDR3 DNA: TGTGCCAGCAGCACCCCACAGGGAGGGATGACTAATGAAAAACTGTTTTTT
D gene: NA
J gene: TRBJ1-4
V gene: TRBV7-9
clone size: NA

CDR3 protein: CASSLEGLNNEQFF
CDR3 DNA: TGTGCCAGCAGCTTAGAAGGACTAAACAATGAGCAGTTCTTC
D gene: NA
J gene: TRBJ2-1
V gene: TRBV11-2
clone size: NA

CDR3 protein: CAISDSSLVHNEQFF
CDR3 DNA: TGTGCCATCAGTGACTCTTCACTAGTCCACAATGAGCAGTTCTTC
D gene: NA
J gene: TRBJ2-1
V gene: TRBV10-3
clone size: NA

CDR3 protein: CASSETYRESYEQYF
CDR3 DNA: TGTGCCAGCAGCGAAACCTACAGGGAGTCCTACGAGCAGTACTTC
D gene: NA
J gene: TRBJ2-7
V gene: TRBV14
clone size: NA

CDR3 protein: CASSSDRGGYYGYTF
CDR3 DNA: TGTGCCAGCAGTTCCGACAGGGGCGGTTACTATGGCTACACCTTC
D gene: TRBD1
J gene: TRBJ1-2
V gene: TRBV28
clone size: NA

CDR3 protein: CASSLGLAGDTQYF
CDR3 DNA: TGTGCCAGCAGCTTGGGACTAGCGGGAGATACGCAGTATTTT
D gene: TRBD2
J gene: TRBJ2-3
V gene: TRBV7-9
clone size: few